This T cell receptor beta chain was sequenced during a study of T cells in narcolepsy. General study findings and limits: Blood of same and different patients, but not healthy controls, reportedly held recurring autoreactive clonotypes. Same-patient CSF and blood CD4+ T cell clonotypes included HCRT-specific and TRIB2-specific autoreactive ones.

Assay: immunoSEQ multiplex PCR; the TCRdb copy retains only in-frame clones and omits some. Of about 33,000 clones in the sample, roughly 90% were seen once. Points on this clone: Antigen unknown.

CDR1 is SGHTS, CDR2 YDEGEE, per germline. The CDR3 is 12 amino acids. Between the trimmed V and J ends, which lost 0 bases and 3 bases, there was a span of 4 bases. Sequencing input: CD45RA- memory CD4+ T cells from PBMCs. The sequence derives from a human donor with narcolepsy. The chain has TRBV5-8 and TRBJ2-7; D unresolved. The CDR3 nucleotides are TGTGCCAGCAGCTTGGGGGACTACGAGCAGTACTTC. Its protein is CASSLGDYEQYF.